This TCR beta chain was sequenced in a study of blood T cell repertoires in COVID-19 (dated by TCRdb to 2018 to 2020). About the study as a whole: Collaborator samples came from the United States, Italy and Spain and covered acute and convalescent phases of COVID-19. The prospective study material was composed of cDNA or gDNA derived from T cells, B-cell-depleted T cells, or PBMCs. Deeply sampled blood TCRbeta repertoires from subjects exposed to, actively infected with, or recovered from COVID-19 were included in the dataset. The repertoires were released in a freely available public database intended as a resource for research on the immune response to SARS-CoV-2. Samples were obtained from the ongoing ImmuneRACE study (first 160 participants) and from 1,254 subjects provided by 6 global collaborators. The sample metadata nearly always contained a de-identified subject ID, COVID-19 status, age in years and sex. Where available, HLA class I and class II types were taken from metadata supplied by the sample provider and were not determined by assay-based typing. The full study reports these points: How much clinical and demographic metadata was included differed by source and by participant, and the metadata was provided uncurated.

Reading the germline V gene (reference sequence) gives CDR1 GTSNPN and CDR2 SVGIG. V loses 2 bases of germline sequence and J loses 8 bases, and the interval between the two ends is 18 bases. The CDR3 covers 15 residues, taking in both the cysteine and the phenylalanine. CDR3 DNA is the only sequence kept; it has 45 bases, read in frame from the first base. One collaborating source in Seattle enrolled patients while the patients were actively infected and followed the patients over time throughout the course of disease. The collaborating institutions used their own protocols to collect whole blood in K2EDTA tubes. For TCRbeta analysis, collaborator samples were shipped as frozen whole blood, as isolated PBMCs, or as DNA extracted from either sample type. As to this clone: Its recognized antigen is unknown. No much larger clone exists at a distance of one base, and base qualities are not known.

The immunoSEQ Assay, a bias-controlled multiplex PCR, was used to amplify TCRbeta CDR3 regions from genomic DNA. For the original study's pipeline: Nucleated cell counts per sample were estimated from amplification of reference gene primers within the assay. Sequence reads were collapsed and filtered to measure the absolute abundance of every unique TCRbeta CDR3 rearrangement. For each sample, productive Simpson clonality was calculated by taking the square root of Simpson's diversity index across productive rearrangements. TCRdb carries this immuneACCESS record with in-frame sequences only. Its versions omit some clonotypes, under half of them owing to an unresolved V gene in the studies checked, with the rest unexplained. The DNA was the basis for D and trimming; V, J and clone size are from that table. This sample is represented by 350,000 or so clones; around 87% of them were singletons. About 10% of the sample comes from the top ten.

Sequencing was performed on peripheral blood. The rearrangement combines TRBV30 with TRBJ1-4, with the D segment identity uncertain. The TCR comes from a woman aged 25 to 39 with COVID-19, enrolled during active disease. The bases are TGTGCCTGGAGTTTCGGCGGCCGCCCCTTCGAAAAACTGTTTTTT. This codes for CAWSFGGRPFEKLFF.